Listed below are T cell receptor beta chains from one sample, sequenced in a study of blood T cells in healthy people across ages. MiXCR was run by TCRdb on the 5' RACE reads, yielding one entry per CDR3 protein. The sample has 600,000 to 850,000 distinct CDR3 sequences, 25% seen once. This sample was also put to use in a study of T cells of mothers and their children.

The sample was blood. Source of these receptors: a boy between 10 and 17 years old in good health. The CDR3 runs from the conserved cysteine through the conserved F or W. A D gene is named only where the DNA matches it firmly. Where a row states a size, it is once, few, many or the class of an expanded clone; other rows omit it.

CSVEGGRGYTEAFF	TGCAGCGTTGAGGGGGGGAGGGGTTACACTGAAGCTTTCTTT	few	TRBV29-1	NA	TRBJ1-1
CASKTSNTGELFF	TGTGCCAGCAAAACTTCGAACACCGGGGAGCTGTTTTTT	few	TRBV28	NA	TRBJ2-2
CASSYYGGEAYEQYF	TGTGCCAGCAGTTACTACGGCGGGGAGGCCTACGAGCAGTACTTC	few	TRBV6-2/TRBV6-3	NA	TRBJ2-7
CASSLGPHRTGWGQETQYF	TGTGCCAGCAGCTTAGGGCCCCACCGGACAGGGTGGGGACAAGAGACCCAGTACTTC	NA	TRBV7-8	TRBD1	TRBJ2-5
CSTRDMSSPYEQYF	TGCAGTACTAGAGATATGTCTAGCCCCTACGAGCAGTACTTC	NA	TRBV20-1	NA	TRBJ2-7
CASSALPSGGGDPYQETQYF	TGTGCCAGCAGTGCCCTCCCTTCGGGCGGGGGGGACCCATACCAAGAGACCCAGTACTTC	few	TRBV27	TRBD2	TRBJ2-5
CSLDREDNEQFF	TGCAGCTTGGACAGGGAGGACAATGAGCAGTTCTTC	NA	TRBV20-1	TRBD1	TRBJ2-1
CASSAGTGVEDTEAFF	TGTGCCAGCAGTGCCGGGACAGGGGTTGAGGACACTGAAGCTTTCTTT	once	TRBV6-6	TRBD1	TRBJ1-1
CSARDGAYNEQFF	TGCAGTGCTAGGGACGGTGCCTACAATGAGCAGTTCTTC	NA	TRBV20-1	NA	TRBJ2-1
CASSQVQDYSYEQYF	TGCGCCAGCAGCCAAGTACAAGACTACTCCTACGAGCAGTACTTC	NA	TRBV4-3	NA	TRBJ2-7
CASSLPRGGETQYF	TGTGCCAGCAGCCTTCCAAGAGGAGGCGAGACCCAGTACTTC	few	TRBV7-9	NA	TRBJ2-5
CASSQDRGVNEQFF	TGCGCCAGCAGCCAAGATCGGGGGGTTAATGAGCAGTTCTTC	few	TRBV4-1	TRBD2	TRBJ2-1
CAISESWNELFF	TGTGCCATCAGTGAGTCGTGGAATGAGCTGTTTTTT	few	TRBV10-3	NA	TRBJ2-2
CASSPTLAGGYNEQFF	TGTGCCAGCAGCCCCACGCTAGCGGGAGGCTACAATGAGCAGTTCTTC	few	TRBV6-1	TRBD2	TRBJ2-1
CSVGRRLDGGYTF	TGCAGCGTTGGTAGGCGGCTTGACGGTGGCTACACCTTC	NA	TRBV29-1	NA	TRBJ1-2
CASSPPQGAYEQYF	TGTGCCAGCTCACCACCGCAGGGGGCCTACGAGCAGTACTTC	NA	TRBV18	TRBD1	TRBJ2-7
CSVEQKGSTEAFF	TGCAGCGTTGAACAAAAGGGATCAACTGAAGCTTTCTTT	few	TRBV29-1	NA	TRBJ1-1
CSAHTEPSGLDKNIQYF	TGCAGTGCTCACACCGAGCCTAGCGGTTTGGACAAAAACATTCAGTACTTC	few	TRBV20-1	TRBD2	TRBJ2-4
CACSSTMEKLFF	TGTGCCTGCAGTTCAACAATGGAAAAACTGTTTTTT	NA	TRBV12-3/TRBV12-4	NA	TRBJ1-4
CASSRLRGTGVSQPQHF	TGTGCCAGCAGCCGTCTAAGGGGGACAGGGGTGTCTCAGCCCCAGCATTTT	NA	TRBV5-6	TRBD1	TRBJ1-5
CASSPGTDTQYF	TGTGCCAGCAGCCCGGGGACAGATACGCAGTATTTT	many	TRBV7-2	NA	TRBJ2-3
CASSLGAVNEKLFF	TGTGCCAGCAGTTTAGGAGCAGTGAATGAAAAACTGTTTTTT	few	TRBV28	NA	TRBJ1-4
CASSLAPGQGPYEQYF	TGTGCCAGCAGCTTAGCCCCGGGACAGGGGCCCTACGAGCAGTACTTC	NA	TRBV13	TRBD1	TRBJ2-7
CASRQGWNTEAFF	TGTGCCAGCAGACAGGGTTGGAACACTGAAGCTTTCTTT	few	TRBV6-5	NA	TRBJ1-1
CASSSRGDGYTF	TGTGCCAGCAGTTCGAGGGGGGATGGCTACACCTTC	NA	TRBV27	NA	TRBJ1-2
CATLNYGYTF	TGTGCGACCCTGAACTATGGCTACACCTTC	NA	TRBV28	NA	TRBJ1-2
CSAGTLQGTNTEAFF	TGCAGTGCTGGCACTCTACAGGGGACGAACACTGAAGCTTTCTTT	few	TRBV20-1	TRBD1	TRBJ1-1
CASSFGQPNTEAFF	TGCGCCAGCAGCTTTGGACAGCCTAACACTGAAGCTTTCTTT	once	TRBV5-1	NA	TRBJ1-1
CASSQGDSGGAYEQYF	TGCGCCAGCAGCCAAGGAGACAGCGGGGGGGCCTACGAGCAGTACTTC	NA	TRBV4-1	TRBD2	TRBJ2-7
CSAGRGRNQPQHF	TGCAGTGCCGGGCGGGGGCGGAATCAGCCCCAGCATTTT	NA	TRBV20-1	NA	TRBJ1-5